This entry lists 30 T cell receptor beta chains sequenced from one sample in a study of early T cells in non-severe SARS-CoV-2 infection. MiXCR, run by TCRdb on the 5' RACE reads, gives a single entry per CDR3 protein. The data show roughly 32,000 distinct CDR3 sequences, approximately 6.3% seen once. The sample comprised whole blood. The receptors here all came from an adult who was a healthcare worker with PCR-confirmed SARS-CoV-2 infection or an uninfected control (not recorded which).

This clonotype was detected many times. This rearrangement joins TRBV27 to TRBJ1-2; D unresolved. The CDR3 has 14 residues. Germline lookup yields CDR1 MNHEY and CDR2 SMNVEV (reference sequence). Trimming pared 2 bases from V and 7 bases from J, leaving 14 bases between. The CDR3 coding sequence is TGTGCCAGCAGTTTAGTCCCAGAGGCGATTGGCTACACCTTC. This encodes CASSLVPEAIGYTF.

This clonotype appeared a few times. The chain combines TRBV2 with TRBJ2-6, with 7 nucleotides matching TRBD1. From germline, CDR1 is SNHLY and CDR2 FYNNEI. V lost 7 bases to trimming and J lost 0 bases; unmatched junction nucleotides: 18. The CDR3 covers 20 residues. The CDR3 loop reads CASTHPWADRDNSGANVLTF. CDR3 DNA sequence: TGTGCCAGCACTCATCCTTGGGCTGACAGGGACAACTCTGGGGCCAACGTCCTGACTTTC. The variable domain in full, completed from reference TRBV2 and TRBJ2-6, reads EPEVTQTPSHQVTQMGQEVILRCVPISNHLYFYWYRQILGQKVEFLVSFYNNEISEKSEIFDDQFSVERPDGSNFTLKIRSTKLEDSAMYFCASTHPWADRDNSGANVLTFGAGSRLTVL.

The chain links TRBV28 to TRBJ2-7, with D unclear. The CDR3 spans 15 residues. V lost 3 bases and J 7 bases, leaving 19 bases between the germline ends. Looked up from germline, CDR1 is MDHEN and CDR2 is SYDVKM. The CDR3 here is CASSFSTYSLGEQYF. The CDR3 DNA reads TGTGCCAGCAGTTTTTCCACATACTCTCTTGGTGAGCAGTACTTC.

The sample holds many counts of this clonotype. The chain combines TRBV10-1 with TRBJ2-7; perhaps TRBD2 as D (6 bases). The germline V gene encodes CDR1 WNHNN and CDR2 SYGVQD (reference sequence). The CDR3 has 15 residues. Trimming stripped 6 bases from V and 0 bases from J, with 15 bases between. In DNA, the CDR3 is TGCGCCAGCAGCGCTGAGGAGGGCAGCTCCTACGAGCAGTACTTC. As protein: CASSAEEGSSYEQYF.

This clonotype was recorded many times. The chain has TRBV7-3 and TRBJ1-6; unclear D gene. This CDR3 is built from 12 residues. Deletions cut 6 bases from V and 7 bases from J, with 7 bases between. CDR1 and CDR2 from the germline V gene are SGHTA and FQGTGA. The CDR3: CASSWQNSPLHF. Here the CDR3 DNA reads TGTGCCAGCAGTTGGCAGAATTCACCCCTCCACTTT.

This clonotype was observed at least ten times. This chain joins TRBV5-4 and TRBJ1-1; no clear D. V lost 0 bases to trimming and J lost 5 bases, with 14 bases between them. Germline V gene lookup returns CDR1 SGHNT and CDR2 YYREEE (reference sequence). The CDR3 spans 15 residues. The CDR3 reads CASSLDIWGETEAFF. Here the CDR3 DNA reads TGTGCCAGCAGCTTGGACATCTGGGGAGAAACTGAAGCTTTCTTT.

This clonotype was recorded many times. The CDR3 loop reads CASRLMRAGYNEQFF. The CDR3 DNA reads TGTGCCAGCAGGCTTATGAGGGCTGGCTACAATGAGCAGTTCTTC. The chain couples TRBV7-2 to TRBJ2-1, with a tentative D call TRBD2 (5 bases). Germline loops: CDR1 SGHTA, CDR2 FQGNSA. The germline V and J ends were trimmed by 6 bases and 3 bases, with 15 bases remaining between them. The CDR3 totals 15 residues.

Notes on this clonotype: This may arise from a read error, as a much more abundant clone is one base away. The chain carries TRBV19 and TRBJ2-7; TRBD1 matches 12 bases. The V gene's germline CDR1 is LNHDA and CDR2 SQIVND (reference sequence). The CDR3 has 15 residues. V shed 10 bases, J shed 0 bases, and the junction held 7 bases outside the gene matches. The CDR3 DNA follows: TGTGCCACCGGGACAGGGGGCATCTCCTCCTACGAGCAGTACTTC. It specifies CATGTGGISSYEQYF.

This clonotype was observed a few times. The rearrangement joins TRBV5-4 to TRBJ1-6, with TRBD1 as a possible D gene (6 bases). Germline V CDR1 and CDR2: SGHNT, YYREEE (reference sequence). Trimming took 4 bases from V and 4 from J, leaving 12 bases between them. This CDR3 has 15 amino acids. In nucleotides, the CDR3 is TGTGCCAGCAGCAAGCAGGGGTTTTATAATTCACCCCTCCACTTT. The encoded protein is CASSKQGFYNSPLHF.

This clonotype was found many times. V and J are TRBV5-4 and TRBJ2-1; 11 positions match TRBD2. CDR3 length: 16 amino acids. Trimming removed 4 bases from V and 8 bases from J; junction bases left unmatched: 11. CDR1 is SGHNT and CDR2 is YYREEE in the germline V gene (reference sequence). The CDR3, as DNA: TGTGCCAGCAGCGTGGACCCTAGCGGGAGGAGGGATGAGCAGTTCTTC. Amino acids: CASSVDPSGRRDEQFF.

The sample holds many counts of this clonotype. This CDR3 reads CASRNGGLTQPQHF. CDR3 nucleotide sequence: TGTGCCAGCAGGAACGGGGGGCTAACTCAGCCCCAGCATTTT. This chain connects TRBV28 to TRBJ1-5, with a possible D match to TRBD1 (6 bases). V lost 6 bases to trimming and J lost 6 bases, with 15 bases between them. Germline lookup yields CDR1 MDHEN and CDR2 SYDVKM. The CDR3 totals 14 residues.

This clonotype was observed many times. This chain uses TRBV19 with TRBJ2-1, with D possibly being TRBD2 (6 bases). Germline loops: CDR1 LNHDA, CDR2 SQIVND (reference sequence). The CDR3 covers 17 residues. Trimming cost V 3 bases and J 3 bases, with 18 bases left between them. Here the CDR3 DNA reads TGTGCCAGTAGTATCAGGAGGGCAGCGGCAAGCTACAATGAGCAGTTCTTC. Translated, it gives CASSIRRAAASYNEQFF.

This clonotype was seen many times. CDR3 region: CASSLVATGELFF. CDR3 sequence (DNA): TGTGCCAGCAGTTTAGTTGCGACCGGGGAGCTGTTTTTT. The V and J genes are TRBV12-3 or TRBV12-4 and TRBJ2-2; no firm D call. The CDR3 length is 13 residues. Trimming pared 1 base from V and 5 bases from J, leaving 5 bases between.

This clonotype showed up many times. CDR3 region: CASSQDSSGGAYEQYF. CDR3 nucleotide sequence: TGTGCCAGCAGCCAAGATTCGAGCGGGGGAGCCTACGAGCAGTACTTC. This chain links TRBV4-2 with TRBJ2-7; 8 positions agree with TRBD2. Germline loops: CDR1 LGHNA, CDR2 YNFKEQ. V lost 0 bases and J lost 2; bases outside the gene matches: 6. The CDR3 is 16 amino acids.

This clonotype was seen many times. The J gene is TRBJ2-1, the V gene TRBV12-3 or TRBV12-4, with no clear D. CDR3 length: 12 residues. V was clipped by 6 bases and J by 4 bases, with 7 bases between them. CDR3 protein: CASRTEYNEQFF. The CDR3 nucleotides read TGTGCCAGCAGAACAGAGTACAATGAGCAGTTCTTC.

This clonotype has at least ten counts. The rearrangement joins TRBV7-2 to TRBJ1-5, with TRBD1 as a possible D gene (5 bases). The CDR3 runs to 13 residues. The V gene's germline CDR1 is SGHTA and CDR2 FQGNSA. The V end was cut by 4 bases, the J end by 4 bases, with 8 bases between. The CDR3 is CASSWDGNQPQHF. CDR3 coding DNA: TGTGCCAGCAGCTGGGACGGAAATCAGCCCCAGCATTTT. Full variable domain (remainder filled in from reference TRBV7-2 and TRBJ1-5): GAGVSQSPSNKVTEKGKDVELRCDPISGHTALYWYRQSLGQGLEFLIYFQGNSAPDKSGLPSDRFSAERTGGSVSTLTIQRTQQEDSAVYLCASSWDGNQPQHFGDGTRLSIL.

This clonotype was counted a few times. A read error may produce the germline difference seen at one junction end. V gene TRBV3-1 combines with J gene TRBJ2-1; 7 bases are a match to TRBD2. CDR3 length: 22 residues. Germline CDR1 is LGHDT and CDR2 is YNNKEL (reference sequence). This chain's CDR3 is CASSQVGRRVRIARGPYNEQFF. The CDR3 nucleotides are TGCGCCAGCAGCCAAGTCGGGAGGCGGGTCCGGATAGCGAGAGGCCCTTACAATGAGCAGTTCTTC.

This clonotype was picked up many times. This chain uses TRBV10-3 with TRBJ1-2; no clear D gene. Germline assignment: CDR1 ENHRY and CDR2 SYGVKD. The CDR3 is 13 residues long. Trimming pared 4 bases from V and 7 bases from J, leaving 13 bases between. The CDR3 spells CAISAEIVAGYTF. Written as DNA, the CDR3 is TGTGCCATCAGTGCCGAGATTGTGGCTGGCTACACCTTC.

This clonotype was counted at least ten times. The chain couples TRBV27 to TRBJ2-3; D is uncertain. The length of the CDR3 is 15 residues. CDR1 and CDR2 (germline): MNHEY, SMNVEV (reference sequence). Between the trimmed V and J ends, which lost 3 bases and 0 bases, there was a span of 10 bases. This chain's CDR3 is CASSFIASSTDTQYF. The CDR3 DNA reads TGTGCCAGCAGTTTCATTGCGTCTAGCACAGATACGCAGTATTTT.

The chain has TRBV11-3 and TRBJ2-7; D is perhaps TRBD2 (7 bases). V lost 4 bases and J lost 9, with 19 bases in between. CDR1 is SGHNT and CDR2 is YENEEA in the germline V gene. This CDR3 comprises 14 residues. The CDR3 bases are TGTGCCAGCAGCTCAGAGGCGGGGGCCTGGGGGCAGTACTTC. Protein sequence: CASSSEAGAWGQYF.

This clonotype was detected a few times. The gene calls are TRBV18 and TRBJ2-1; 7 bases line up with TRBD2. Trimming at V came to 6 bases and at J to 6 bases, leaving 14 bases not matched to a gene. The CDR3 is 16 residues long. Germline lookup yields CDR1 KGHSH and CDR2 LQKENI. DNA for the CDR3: TGTGCCAGCTCCCCCAGAACTAGCGCGGGGACCAATGAGCAGTTCTTC. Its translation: CASSPRTSAGTNEQFF. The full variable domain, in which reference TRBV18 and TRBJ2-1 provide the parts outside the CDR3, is NAGVMQNPRHLVRRRGQEARLRCSPMKGHSHVYWYRQLPEEGLKFMVYLQKENIIDESGMPKERFSAEFPKEGPSILRIQQVVRGDSAAYFCASSPRTSAGTNEQFFGPGTRLTVL.

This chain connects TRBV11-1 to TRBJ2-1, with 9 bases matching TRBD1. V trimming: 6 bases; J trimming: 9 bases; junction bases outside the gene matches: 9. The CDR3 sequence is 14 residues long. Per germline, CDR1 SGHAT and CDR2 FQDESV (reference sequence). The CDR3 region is CASRSGTGRSEQFF. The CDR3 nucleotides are TGTGCCAGCAGATCCGGGACAGGGCGTAGTGAGCAGTTCTTC.

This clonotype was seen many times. The CDR3 DNA reads TGTGCCAGCAGCTACCTAGCGGGTCAAGAGACCCAGTACTTC. This codes for CASSYLAGQETQYF. The chain is built from TRBV7-9 and TRBJ2-5; 8 nucleotides agree with TRBD2. V lost 4 bases and J lost 2; bases outside the gene matches: 3. This CDR3 has 14 amino acids. Germline V lookup: CDR1 SEHNR, CDR2 FQNEAQ (reference sequence).

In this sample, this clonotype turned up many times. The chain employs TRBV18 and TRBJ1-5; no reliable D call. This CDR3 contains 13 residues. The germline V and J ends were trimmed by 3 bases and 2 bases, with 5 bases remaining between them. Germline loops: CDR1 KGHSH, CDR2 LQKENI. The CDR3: CASSPAGNQPQHF. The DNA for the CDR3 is TGTGCCAGCTCACCGGCCGGCAATCAGCCCCAGCATTTT.

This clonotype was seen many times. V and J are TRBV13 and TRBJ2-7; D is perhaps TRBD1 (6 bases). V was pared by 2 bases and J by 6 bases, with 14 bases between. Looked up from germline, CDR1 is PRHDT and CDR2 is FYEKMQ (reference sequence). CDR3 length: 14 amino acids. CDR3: CASSLKQGTVEQYF. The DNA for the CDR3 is TGTGCCAGCAGCTTAAAACAGGGTACCGTCGAGCAGTACTTC.

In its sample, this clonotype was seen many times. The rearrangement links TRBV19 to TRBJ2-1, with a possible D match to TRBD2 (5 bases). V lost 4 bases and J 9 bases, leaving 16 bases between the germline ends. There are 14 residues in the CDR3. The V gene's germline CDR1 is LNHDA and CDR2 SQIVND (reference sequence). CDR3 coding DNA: TGTGCCAGTAGTACCTCCGGACTGGCCCGTGAGCAGTTCTTC. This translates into CASSTSGLAREQFF.

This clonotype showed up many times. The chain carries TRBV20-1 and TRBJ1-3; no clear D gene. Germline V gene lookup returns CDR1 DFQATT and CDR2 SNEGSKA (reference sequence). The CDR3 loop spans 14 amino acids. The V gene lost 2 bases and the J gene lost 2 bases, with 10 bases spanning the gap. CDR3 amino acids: CSARPRAPGNTIYF. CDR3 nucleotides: TGCAGTGCTAGACCCAGAGCCCCTGGAAACACCATATATTTT.

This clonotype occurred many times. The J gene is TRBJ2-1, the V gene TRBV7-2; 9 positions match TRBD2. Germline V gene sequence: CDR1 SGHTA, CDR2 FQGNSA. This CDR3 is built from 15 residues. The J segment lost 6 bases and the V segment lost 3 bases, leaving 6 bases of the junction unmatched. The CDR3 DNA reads TGTGCCAGCAGCTTCAGGCTAGCGGGGAGCAATGAGCAGTTCTTC. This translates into CASSFRLAGSNEQFF.

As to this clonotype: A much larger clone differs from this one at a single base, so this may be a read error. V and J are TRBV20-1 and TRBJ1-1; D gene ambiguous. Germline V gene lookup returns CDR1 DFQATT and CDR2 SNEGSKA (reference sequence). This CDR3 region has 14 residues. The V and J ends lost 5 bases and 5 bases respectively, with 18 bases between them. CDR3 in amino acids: CSAGERRTLTEAFF. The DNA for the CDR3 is TGCAGTGCTGGGGAGAGGAGGACCCTAACTGAAGCTTTCTTT.

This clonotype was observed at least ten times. The CDR3 DNA sequence: TGTGCTAGCGGACCCCCGGGGGGATTTAGGTATGGCTACACCTTC. Protein product: CASGPPGGFRYGYTF. The rearrangement joins TRBV12-5 to TRBJ1-2, with D possibly being TRBD1 (5 bases). V gave up 9 bases and J gave up 5 bases, with 22 bases separating them. The length of the CDR3 is 15 residues. Per germline, CDR1 LGHNT and CDR2 FRNRAP.